One and the same sample provided the 20 T cell receptor beta chains below, sequenced in a study of CD8+ T cells in alopecia areata. Treatment: oral pan-JAK inhibitor, 5-10 mg twice daily. TCR sequencing used cDNA made by reverse transcription of extracted RNA. The table came from immunoSEQ multiplex PCR; TCRdb's copy has only in-frame clones and leaves some out. Here the sample spans roughly 200,000 clones, roughly 50% being singletons. The starting material was CD8+ T cells sorted from blood, obtained at week 24, from a patient treated with tofacitinib. The receptors stem from a human donor with alopecia areata.

V usage is TRBV4-3 and J usage is TRBJ1-5; D remains unclear. CDR3 length equals 15 residues. Trimming pared 0 bases from V and 7 bases from J, leaving 13 bases between. Germline CDR1 is LGHNA and CDR2 is YSLEER. CDR3 sequence reads: CASSQEFGGGQPQHF. CDR3 in DNA: TGCGCCAGCAGCCAAGAGTTTGGCGGCGGGCAGCCCCAGCATTTT.

The chain uses TRBV29-1 and TRBJ2-2, with 9 positions matching TRBD2. CDR1 and CDR2 from the germline V gene are SQVTM and ANQGSEA. Trimming took 5 bases from V and 6 from J; bases not matched to a gene: 10. The CDR3 totals 15 residues. CDR3 protein: CSVIPGTSLAGELFF. As DNA, the CDR3 is TGCAGCGTTATACCCGGGACTAGCCTCGCCGGGGAGCTGTTTTTT.

This chain connects TRBV29-1 to TRBJ2-7, with D uncertain. The CDR3 length is 13 residues. Trimming removed 0 bases at V and 1 base at J, with 7 bases between. Looked up from germline, CDR1 is SQVTM and CDR2 is ANQGSEA. CDR3 sequence (DNA): TGCAGCGTTGAAGATCTTGTGTCCTACGAGCAGTACTTC. Its translation is CSVEDLVSYEQYF.

The chain uses TRBV7-2 and TRBJ1-1; no reliable D call. V was clipped by 8 bases and J by 5 bases, with 9 bases between them. The germline gives CDR1 SGHTA, CDR2 FQGNSA. There are 11 residues in the CDR3. The CDR3 bases are TGTGCCAGCGGTCCGGGGACTGAAGCTTTCTTT. Its translation: CASGPGTEAFF.

In its sample, this clone was seen a few times. V is TRBV30 and J is TRBJ2-5; D gene uncertain. The CDR3 consists of 13 residues. Trimming removed 0 bases from V and 1 base from J, with 6 bases in between. In germline, CDR1 is GTSNPN, CDR2 SVGIG (reference sequence). CDR3 protein: CAWSVHSQETQYF. In DNA, the CDR3 is TGTGCCTGGAGTGTGCACAGCCAAGAGACCCAGTACTTC.

This clone was detected only a few times. CDR3 nucleotides: TGTGCCAGCAGCTTAGTAGTTTCTAGCGGGGGGCAAAATGAGCAGTTCTTC. Translation: CASSLVVSSGGQNEQFF. The J gene is TRBJ2-1, the V gene TRBV7-2; 11 positions agree with TRBD2. Germline CDR1 SGHTA, CDR2 FQGNSA. This CDR3 is built from 17 residues. V was clipped by 1 base and J by 7 bases; unmatched bases: 9. Together with reference TRBV7-2 and TRBJ2-1, the CDR3 gives the full variable domain: GAGVSQSPSNKVTEKGKDVELRCDPISGHTALYWYRQSLGQGLEFLIYFQGNSAPDKSGLPSDRFSAERTGGSVSTLTIQRTQQEDSAVYLCASSLVVSSGGQNEQFFGPGTRLTVL.

The J gene is TRBJ2-7, the V gene TRBV27; 10 bases are shared with TRBD1. The CDR3 covers 14 residues. CDR1 is MNHEY and CDR2 is SMNVEV in the germline V gene (reference sequence). J lost 3 bases, V lost 5 bases, and 4 bases had no gene match. The CDR3 coding sequence is TGTGCCAGCAGTATCGGGACAGGGGACTACGAGCAGTACTTC. Its protein is CASSIGTGDYEQYF.

The rearrangement links TRBV7-9 to TRBJ1-1; D is unclear. V was clipped by 5 bases and J by 2 bases, with 12 bases between them. This CDR3 spans 14 amino acids. CDR1 SEHNR and CDR2 FQNEAQ come from the germline V gene (reference sequence). The DNA for the CDR3 is TGTGCCAGCAGCCCCGAGAGGGTAAACACTGAAGCTTTCTTT. This gives the protein CASSPERVNTEAFF.

The chain employs TRBV7-8 and TRBJ1-5, with D unresolved. Trimming removed 5 bases at V and 6 bases at J, with 11 bases between. Germline assignment: CDR1 SGHVS and CDR2 FQNEAQ. The CDR3 contains 13 residues. In DNA, the CDR3 is TGTGCCAGCAGCACCGGTGGCTTTCAGCCCCAGCATTTT. Translation gives CASSTGGFQPQHF. Using reference TRBV7-8 and TRBJ1-5 for the parts outside the CDR3, the full variable domain is GAGVSQSPRYKVAKRGQDVALRCDPISGHVSLFWYQQALGQGPEFLTYFQNEAQLDKSGLPSDRFFAERPEGSVSTLKIQRTQQEDSAVYLCASSTGGFQPQHFGDGTRLSIL.

V and J are TRBV5-1 and TRBJ2-1; TRBD1 matches 11 bases. Per germline, CDR1 SGHRS and CDR2 YFSETQ. Trimming removed 3 bases from V and 7 bases from J; junction bases left unmatched: 12. This CDR3 contains 17 residues. The chain's CDR3 is CASSSGQGADGSNEQFF. Here the CDR3 DNA reads TGCGCCAGCAGCTCCGGACAGGGGGCGGATGGATCGAATGAGCAGTTCTTC.

The chain links TRBV7-9 to TRBJ2-1, with TRBD1 as a possible D gene (6 bases). The V gene lost 5 bases and the J gene lost 6 bases, with 17 bases spanning the gap. Germline lookup yields CDR1 SEHNR and CDR2 FQNEAQ (reference sequence). The CDR3 has 15 amino acids. Here the CDR3 DNA reads TGTGCCAGCAGCATGTCAACAGGGCGCCGCAATGAGCAGTTCTTC. Its protein is CASSMSTGRRNEQFF.

The chain is built from TRBV29-1 and TRBJ1-2; 7 bases are a match to TRBD1. V lost 0 bases to trimming and J lost 7 bases; unmatched junction nucleotides: 17. The CDR3 extends over 17 amino acids. Germline CDR1 is SQVTM and CDR2 is ANQGSEA. The CDR3 bases are TGCAGCGTTGAAGATTGGGGGACAGACAAAAAGGGAGGTGGCTACACCTTC. Translation gives CSVEDWGTDKKGGGYTF.

The CDR3 nucleotides are TGTGCCAGCAGCCACGGTGAACTCTATGGCTACACCTTC. Amino acid sequence: CASSHGELYGYTF. This chain connects TRBV6-5 to TRBJ1-2, with D unresolved. Trimming left V 6 bases short and J 4 bases short, with 12 bases between. The CDR3 length is 13 residues. Germline CDR1 reads MNHEY; CDR2 reads SVGAGI.

V usage is TRBV2 and J usage is TRBJ1-1, with 9 bases identical to TRBD1. The V and J ends lost 6 bases and 4 bases, in that order; junction bases with no gene match: 9. Looked up from germline, CDR1 is SNHLY and CDR2 is FYNNEI. The CDR3 is 15 residues long. The CDR3 DNA reads TGTGCCAGCAGCACTGGCGGACAGGGGTCCACTGAAGCTTTCTTT. Its protein product is CASSTGGQGSTEAFF.

The J gene is TRBJ1-2, the V gene TRBV29-1, with 8 bases lining up with TRBD1. Trimming took 5 bases from V and 7 from J; bases not matched to a gene: 6. CDR3 length: 12 amino acids. CDR1 and CDR2 from the germline V gene are SQVTM and ANQGSEA. The CDR3 here is CSVSGQGGGYTF. DNA of the CDR3: TGCAGCGTTTCAGGACAGGGCGGTGGCTACACCTTC.

A remark on this clone: A far larger clone is one nucleotide away, so this likely arose from a read error. The same CDR3 is also encoded by other DNA sequences in this sample. This chain connects TRBV4-1 to TRBJ1-5; unclear D gene. Germline CDR1 and CDR2: MGHRA and YSYEKL. This CDR3 is built from 15 residues. Deletions cut 0 bases from V and 1 base from J, with 7 bases between. For the CDR3, the DNA is TGCGCCAGCAGCCAAGATCGGGGAAGCAATCAGCCCCAGCATTTT. Amino acid sequence: CASSQDRGSNQPQHF.

This clone was seen a single time. V is TRBV6-6 and J is TRBJ2-1; D is undetermined. This CDR3 contains 16 residues. The V end lost 6 bases, the J end lost 4 bases, and 19 bases lay between the germline ends. From germline, CDR1 is MNHNY and CDR2 SVGAGI (reference sequence). The CDR3 DNA sequence: TGTGCCAGCAGGCAGCAGGCGGAAGTAAGTTACAATGAGCAGTTCTTC. The encoded protein is CASRQQAEVSYNEQFF.

This clone was counted only a few times. This rearrangement joins TRBV29-1 to TRBJ2-1; no firm D call. The CDR3 covers 12 residues. The V gene's germline CDR1 is SQVTM and CDR2 ANQGSEA. V lost 7 bases, J lost 8 bases, and 15 bases lay in between. The CDR3 loop is CSAARVGDEQFF. As DNA, the CDR3 is TGCAGCGCGGCTAGGGTTGGGGATGAGCAGTTCTTC.

The chain is built from TRBV29-1 and TRBJ2-7, with D perhaps TRBD1 (5 bases). The germline gives CDR1 SQVTM, CDR2 ANQGSEA. The CDR3 covers 13 residues. Trimming stripped 3 bases from V and 2 bases from J, with 11 bases between. CDR3 nucleotide sequence: TGCAGCGTTGAGGAGACAGATACCTACGAGCAGTACTTC. This translates into CSVEETDTYEQYF.

This chain joins TRBV9 and TRBJ1-1; D remains unclear. Germline CDR1 and CDR2: SGDLS and YYNGEE. Trimming cost V 5 bases and J 2 bases, with 13 bases left between them. The CDR3 totals 14 residues. The DNA for the CDR3 is TGTGCCAGCAGTCGGGCCCTGGGAAACACTGAAGCTTTCTTT. It encodes CASSRALGNTEAFF.